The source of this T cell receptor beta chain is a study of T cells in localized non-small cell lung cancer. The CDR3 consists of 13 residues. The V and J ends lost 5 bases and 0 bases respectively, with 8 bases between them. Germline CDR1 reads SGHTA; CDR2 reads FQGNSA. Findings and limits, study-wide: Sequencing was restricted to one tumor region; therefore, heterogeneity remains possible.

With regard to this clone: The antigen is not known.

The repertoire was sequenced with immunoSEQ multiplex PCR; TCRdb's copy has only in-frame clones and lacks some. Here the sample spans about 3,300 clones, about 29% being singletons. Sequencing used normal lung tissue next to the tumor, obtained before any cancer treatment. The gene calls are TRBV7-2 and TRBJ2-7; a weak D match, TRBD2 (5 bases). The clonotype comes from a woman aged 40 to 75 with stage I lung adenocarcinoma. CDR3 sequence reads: CASSRTSSYEQYF. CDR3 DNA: TGTGCCAGCAGCCGTACTAGCTCCTACGAGCAGTACTTC.